This T cell receptor beta chain was captured in a study of T cells in Graves' hyperthyroidism and ophthalmopathy. Findings of the study overall: Blood shared most expanded thyroid clonotypes above 0.001. Separation of ophthalmopathy from stable hyperthyroidism was achieved by a 13 V-J model.

From RNA transcripts, TCR beta CDR3 regions were amplified. The TCR CDR3 was amplified in a first-round RT-PCR using the HTBI primer set. Each CDR3 protein gets one entry after TCRdb re-called the multiplex PCR reads with MiXCR. The data contain roughly 560,000 distinct CDR3 sequences, approximately 15% of them seen just once; the ten biggest clones take up around 4%. The CDR3 totals 13 residues. CDR1 and CDR2 from the germline V gene are MNHEY and SVGEGT. V was pared by 4 bases and J by 5 bases, with 11 bases between. In its sample, this clonotype was seen many times. Its target is not known. The receptor was isolated from a woman in her thirties or forties with Graves' ophthalmopathy. The source material was blood. The J gene is TRBJ1-1, the V gene TRBV6-2 or TRBV6-3; perhaps TRBD1 as D (6 bases). The CDR3 protein is CASSWGPGTEAFF. The CDR3 bases are TGTGCCAGCAGTTGGGGGCCTGGTACTGAAGCTTTCTTT.